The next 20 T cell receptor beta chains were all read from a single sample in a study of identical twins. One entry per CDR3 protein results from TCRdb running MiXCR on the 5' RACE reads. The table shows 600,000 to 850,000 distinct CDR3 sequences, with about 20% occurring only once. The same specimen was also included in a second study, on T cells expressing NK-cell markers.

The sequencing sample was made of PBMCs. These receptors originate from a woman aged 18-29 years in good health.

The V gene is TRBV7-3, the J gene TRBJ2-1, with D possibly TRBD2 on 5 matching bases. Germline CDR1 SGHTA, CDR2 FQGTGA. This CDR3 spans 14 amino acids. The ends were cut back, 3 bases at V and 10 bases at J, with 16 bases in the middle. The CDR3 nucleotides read TGTGCCAGCAGCTTTGTCAGCACCGCGGGCGAGCAGTTCTTC. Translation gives CASSFVSTAGEQFF.

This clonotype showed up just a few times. Here the CDR3 DNA reads TGTGCCAGCAGCCCCGGGACTAGCGAGAATGAGCAGTTCTTC. This gives the protein CASSPGTSENEQFF. This chain links TRBV6-1 with TRBJ2-1, with TRBD2 matching 10 bases. The V and J ends lost 6 bases and 7 bases, in that order; junction bases with no gene match: 6. The CDR3 is made up of 14 amino acids. Germline loops: CDR1 MNHNS, CDR2 SASEGT.

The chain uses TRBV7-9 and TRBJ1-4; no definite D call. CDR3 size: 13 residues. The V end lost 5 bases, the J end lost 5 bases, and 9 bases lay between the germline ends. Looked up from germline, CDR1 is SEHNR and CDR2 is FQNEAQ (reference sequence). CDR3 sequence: CASSTRRNEKLFF. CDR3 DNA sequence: TGTGCCAGCAGCACACGGAGAAATGAAAAACTGTTTTTT.

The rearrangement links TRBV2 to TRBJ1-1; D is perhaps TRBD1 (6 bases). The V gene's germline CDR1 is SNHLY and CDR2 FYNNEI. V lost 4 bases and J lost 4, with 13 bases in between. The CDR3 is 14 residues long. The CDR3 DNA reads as TGTGCCAGCAGTGGAAGGGGGTATCGCACTGAAGCTTTCTTT. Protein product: CASSGRGYRTEAFF. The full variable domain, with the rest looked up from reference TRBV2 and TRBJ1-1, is EPEVTQTPSHQVTQMGQEVILRCVPISNHLYFYWYRQILGQKVEFLVSFYNNEISEKSEIFDDQFSVERPDGSNFTLKIRSTKLEDSAMYFCASSGRGYRTEAFFGQGTRLTVV.

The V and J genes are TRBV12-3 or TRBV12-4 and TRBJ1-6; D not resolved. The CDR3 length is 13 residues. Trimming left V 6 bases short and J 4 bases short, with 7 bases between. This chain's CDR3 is CASRTIYNSPLHF. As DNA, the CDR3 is TGTGCCAGCAGAACCATTTATAATTCACCCCTCCACTTT.

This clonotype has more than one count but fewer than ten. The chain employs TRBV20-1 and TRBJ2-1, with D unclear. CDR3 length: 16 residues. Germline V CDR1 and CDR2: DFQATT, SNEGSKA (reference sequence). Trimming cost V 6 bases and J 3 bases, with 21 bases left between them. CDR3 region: CSASPFRLSSYNEQFF. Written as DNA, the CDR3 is TGCAGTGCCTCCCCTTTCCGCTTAAGCAGCTACAATGAGCAGTTCTTC.

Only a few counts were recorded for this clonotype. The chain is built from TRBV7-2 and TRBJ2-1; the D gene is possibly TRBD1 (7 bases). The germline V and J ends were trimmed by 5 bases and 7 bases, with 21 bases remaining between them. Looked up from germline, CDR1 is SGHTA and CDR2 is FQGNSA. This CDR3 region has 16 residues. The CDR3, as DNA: TGTGCCAGCAGCCGTTCGAGGGGCGGGACAGCAAATGAGCAGTTCTTC. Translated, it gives CASSRSRGGTANEQFF.

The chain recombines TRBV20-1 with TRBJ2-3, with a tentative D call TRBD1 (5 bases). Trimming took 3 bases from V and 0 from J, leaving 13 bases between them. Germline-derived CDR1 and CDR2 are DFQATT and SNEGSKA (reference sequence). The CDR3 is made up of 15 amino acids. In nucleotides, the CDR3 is TGCAGTGCTAGTTCCCGACAGTCTAGCACAGATACGCAGTATTTT. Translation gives CSASSRQSSTDTQYF.

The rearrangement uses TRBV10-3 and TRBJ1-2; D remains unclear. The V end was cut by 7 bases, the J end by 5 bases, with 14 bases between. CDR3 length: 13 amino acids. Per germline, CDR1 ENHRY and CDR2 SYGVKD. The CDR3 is CAITFGRGYGYTF. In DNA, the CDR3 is TGTGCCATCACTTTTGGCCGTGGGTATGGCTACACCTTC.

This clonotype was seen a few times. The CDR3 coding sequence is TGCAGTGCAGCGACAGTGTCCGCGCTAGATACGCAGTATTTT. It is translated as CSAATVSALDTQYF. The V and J genes are TRBV20-1 and TRBJ2-3; D perhaps matches TRBD1 (5 bases). This CDR3 spans 14 amino acids. The V end was cut by 6 bases, the J end by 5 bases, with 18 bases between. Germline CDR1 reads DFQATT; CDR2 reads SNEGSKA (reference sequence).

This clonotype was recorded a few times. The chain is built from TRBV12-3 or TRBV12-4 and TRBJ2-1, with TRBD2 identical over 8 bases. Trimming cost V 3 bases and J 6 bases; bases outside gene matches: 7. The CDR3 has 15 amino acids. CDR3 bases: TGTGCCAGCAGTTTGGATAGCGGGGCCTTCAATGAGCAGTTCTTC. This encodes CASSLDSGAFNEQFF.

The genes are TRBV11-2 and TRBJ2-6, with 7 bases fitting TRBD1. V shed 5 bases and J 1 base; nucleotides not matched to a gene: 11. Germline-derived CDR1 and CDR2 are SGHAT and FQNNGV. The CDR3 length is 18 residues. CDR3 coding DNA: TGTGCCAGCAGCAAGCTACAGGGGCAAATATCTGGGGCCAACGTCCTGACTTTC. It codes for CASSKLQGQISGANVLTF. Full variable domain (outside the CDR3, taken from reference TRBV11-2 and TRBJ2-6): EAGVAQSPRYKIIEKRQSVAFWCNPISGHATLYWYQQILGQGPKLLIQFQNNGVVDDSQLPKDRFSAERLKGVDSTLKIQPAKLEDSAVYLCASSKLQGQISGANVLTFGAGSRLTVL.

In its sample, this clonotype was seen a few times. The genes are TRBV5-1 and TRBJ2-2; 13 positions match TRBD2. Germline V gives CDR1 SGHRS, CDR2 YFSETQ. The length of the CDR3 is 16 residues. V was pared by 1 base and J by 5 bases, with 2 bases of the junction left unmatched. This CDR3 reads CASSLMGLAGTGELFF. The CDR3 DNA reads TGCGCCAGCAGCTTGATGGGACTAGCGGGGACCGGGGAGCTGTTTTTT.

CDR3 region: CAHGANTGELFF. The CDR3 DNA is TGTGCCCATGGGGCGAACACCGGGGAGCTGTTTTTT. The chain combines TRBV10-3 with TRBJ2-2; no clear D gene. The CDR3 is 12 residues long. Germline V CDR1 and CDR2: ENHRY, SYGVKD. Trimming removed 11 bases at V and 0 bases at J, with 7 bases between.

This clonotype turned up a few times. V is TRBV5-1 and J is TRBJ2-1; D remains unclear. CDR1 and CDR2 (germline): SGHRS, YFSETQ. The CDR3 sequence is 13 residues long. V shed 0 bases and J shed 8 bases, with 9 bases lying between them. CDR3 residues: CASSLGGDYEQFF. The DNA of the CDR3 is TGCGCCAGCAGCTTGGGGGGTGATTATGAGCAGTTCTTC. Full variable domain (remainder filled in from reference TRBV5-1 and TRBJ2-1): KAGVTQTPRYLIKTRGQQVTLSCSPISGHRSVSWYQQTPGQGLQFLFEYFSETQRNKGNFPGRFSGRQFSNSRSEMNVSTLELGDSALYLCASSLGGDYEQFFGPGTRLTVL.

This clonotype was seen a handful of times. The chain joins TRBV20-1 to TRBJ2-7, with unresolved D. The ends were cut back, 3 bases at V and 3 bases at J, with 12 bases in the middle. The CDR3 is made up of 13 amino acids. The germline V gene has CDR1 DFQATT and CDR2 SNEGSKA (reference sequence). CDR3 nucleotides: TGCAGTGCTAGGGGGTTGTCTGGCTACGAGCAGTACTTC. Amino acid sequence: CSARGLSGYEQYF.

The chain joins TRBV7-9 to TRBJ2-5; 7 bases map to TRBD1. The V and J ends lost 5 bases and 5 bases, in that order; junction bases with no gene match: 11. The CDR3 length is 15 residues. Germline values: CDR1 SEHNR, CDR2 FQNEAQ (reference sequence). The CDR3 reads CASSPRKTGSETQYF. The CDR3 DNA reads TGTGCCAGCAGCCCTCGAAAGACAGGGAGTGAGACCCAGTACTTC.

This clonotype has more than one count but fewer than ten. The CDR3 sequence: CSAKAQGTDTQYF. The CDR3 coding sequence is TGCAGTGCGAAAGCACAGGGAACAGATACGCAGTATTTT. The rearrangement uses TRBV20-1 and TRBJ2-3; possible D gene TRBD1, 6 bases. CDR1 and CDR2 from the germline V gene are DFQATT and SNEGSKA (reference sequence). The CDR3 is 13 residues long. V gave up 6 bases and J gave up 3 bases, with 13 bases separating them.

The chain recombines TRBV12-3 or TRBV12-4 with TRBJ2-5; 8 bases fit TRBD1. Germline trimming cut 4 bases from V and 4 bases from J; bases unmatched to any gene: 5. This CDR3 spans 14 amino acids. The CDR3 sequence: CASSSRTGIETQYF. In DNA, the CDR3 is TGTGCCAGCAGTTCCCGGACAGGGATAGAGACCCAGTACTTC.

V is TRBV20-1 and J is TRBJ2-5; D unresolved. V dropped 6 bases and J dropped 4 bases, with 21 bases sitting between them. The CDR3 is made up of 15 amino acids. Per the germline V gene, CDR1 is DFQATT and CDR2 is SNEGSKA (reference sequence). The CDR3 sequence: CSAFLVGAWAETQYF. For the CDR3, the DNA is TGCAGTGCCTTTCTAGTTGGCGCCTGGGCAGAGACCCAGTACTTC.